The source of this T cell receptor (beta chain) is a study of T-cell reconstitution after alpha-beta-depleted transplantation in children. Unique molecular identifiers were incorporated during preparation of the TCRbeta library. TCRdb independently ran MiXCR on the PCR reads; one entry per CDR3 protein. The table lists roughly 500,000 distinct CDR3 sequences, approximately 12% of them singletons. The TCR was taken from a human donor who donated a stem cell graft to a child with combined immunodeficiency. The source was PBMCs from the stem cell graft donor, collected from the stem cell graft.

The CDR3 nucleotides read TGTGCCAGCAGCCAAGATACGTCGGGCTCTGGGGCCAACGTCCTGACTTTC. This sequence encodes CASSQDTSGSGANVLTF. V gene TRBV3-1 combines with J gene TRBJ2-6; D ambiguous. This CDR3 region has 17 residues. Trimming shortened V by 0 bases and J by 0 bases, and 9 bases separated the two germline ends. Germline lookup yields CDR1 LGHDT and CDR2 YNNKEL (reference sequence).